The rows below give T cell receptor beta chains drawn from one sample of a study of siplizumab effects on memory and regulatory T cells. The repertoire was sequenced with immunoSEQ multiplex PCR; TCRdb's copy has only in-frame clones and lacks some. The repertoire consists of roughly 62,000 clones, with roughly 78% occurring once and the leading ten covering 0.35% to 0.5%. Material: memory CD4+ T cells sorted from blood. The receptors originated from a human donor in good health. Each CDR3 is given with its conserved first and last residue. D genes are given only for firm matches. The size field is filled for only some rows; it gives once, few, many or a size class.

clone_size	d_call	v_call	j_call	cdr3_nt	cdr3_aa
NA	NA	TRBV7-8	TRBJ2-1	TGTGCCAGCAGCCGAACGACCACTCCCGAGCAGTTCTTC	CASSRTTTPEQFF
NA	NA	TRBV6-5	TRBJ2-5	TGTGCCAGCAGTCCTCCGACAGGGAGGGAGACCCAGTACTTC	CASSPPTGRETQYF
NA	NA	TRBV29-1	TRBJ2-6	TGCAGCGTTGAAACAGTCGGCTCTGGGGCCAACGTCCTGACTTTC	CSVETVGSGANVLTF
NA	NA	TRBV7-2	TRBJ2-2	TGTGCCAGCAGCCCCGACGCGAACACCGGGGAGCTGTTTTTT	CASSPDANTGELFF
NA	NA	TRBV4-2	TRBJ1-2	TGTGCCAGCAGCTTTGACAGGTGGGGAGATGGCTACACCTTC	CASSFDRWGDGYTF
NA	NA	TRBV19	TRBJ1-1	TGTGCCAGTAGCGATGGAGGGCTGAACACTGAAGCTTTCTTT	CASSDGGLNTEAFF
NA	TRBD2	TRBV2	TRBJ2-1	TGTGCCAGCAAAACGCTAGCGGGGGGCTGGAAGTTCTTC	CASKTLAGGWKFF
NA	TRBD1	TRBV5-1	TRBJ1-4	TGCGCCAGCAGCCTGTCAGGGGGGTCTAATGAAAAACTGTTTTTT	CASSLSGGSNEKLFF
NA	NA	TRBV19	TRBJ2-7	TGTGCCAGTAGTATACCCGGGACGGGCTCCCTCTACGAGCAGTACTTC	CASSIPGTGSLYEQYF
NA	NA	TRBV5-6	TRBJ1-6	TGTGCCAGCAGCTTGAAATTACCACCCCTCCACTTT	CASSLKLPPLHF
NA	TRBD1	TRBV19	TRBJ1-5	TGTGTCGCGGGGGGAGACAGGGCGGATCAGCCCCAGCATTTT	CVAGGDRADQPQHF
NA	NA	TRBV30	TRBJ2-7	TGTGCCTGGAGTCTTCGGCTCTCGGGAGATGAGCAGTACTTC	CAWSLRLSGDEQYF
few	TRBD1	TRBV5-1	TRBJ1-6	TGCGCCAGCAGCCGTTTACAGGGGTATAATTCACCCCTCCACTTT	CASSRLQGYNSPLHF
NA	TRBD1	TRBV7-3	TRBJ2-5	TGTGCCAGCAGCGTGTCGGGACAGCAAGAGACCCAGTACTTC	CASSVSGQQETQYF
NA	NA	TRBV9	TRBJ1-3	TGTGCCATCACCGGCAGCTCTGGAAACACCATATATTTT	CAITGSSGNTIYF
NA	TRBD1	TRBV4-2	TRBJ1-1	TGTGCCAGCAGCCGACAGGGGATGAACACTGAAGCTTTCTTT	CASSRQGMNTEAFF
NA	TRBD2	TRBV7-9	TRBJ2-3	TGTGCCAGCAGCTTAGGAAGCGGGGCCGACACAGATACGCAGTATTTT	CASSLGSGADTDTQYF
NA	NA	TRBV7-3	TRBJ1-1	TGTGCCAGCAGCTTTCAGCCAGAGATCACTGAAGCTTTCTTT	CASSFQPEITEAFF
NA	NA	TRBV12-5	TRBJ2-5	TGTGCTAGTGGTCCCCGCCACCCGGCCCAAGAGACCCAGTACTTC	CASGPRHPAQETQYF
NA	TRBD2	TRBV9	TRBJ2-3	TGTGCCAGCAGCGTTCGTCGGGGGGGCCCAGATACGCAGTATTTT	CASSVRRGGPDTQYF
NA	TRBD2	TRBV7-7	TRBJ2-1	TGTGCCAGCAGCTTACTAGCGGGGGGGCGGGATGAGCAGTTCTTC	CASSLLAGGRDEQFF
few	TRBD2	TRBV27	TRBJ2-2	TGTGCCAGCAGCCTTATTAGCGGGGGCGGGGAGCTGTTTTTT	CASSLISGGGELFF
NA	TRBD1	TRBV5-4	TRBJ2-7	TGTGCCAGCAGCGGGGGGACAGGGCGCTACGAGCAGTACTTC	CASSGGTGRYEQYF
few	TRBD1	TRBV10-3	TRBJ1-2	TGTGCCATCAATTCCGGGACAGCCTATGGCTACACCTTC	CAINSGTAYGYTF
NA	NA	TRBV7-6	TRBJ2-3	TGTGCCAGCAGCCCCCTGGGCGGGGCAAGCACAGATACGCAGTATTTT	CASSPLGGASTDTQYF
NA	TRBD1	TRBV9	TRBJ1-3	TGTGCCAGCAGCCTCGGAGGACAGGATCAGGCCGGAAACACCATATATTTT	CASSLGGQDQAGNTIYF
medium-sized	NA	TRBV10-3	TRBJ1-6	TGTGCCATCAGTGAGCAGGGAAATTCACCCCTCCACTTT	CAISEQGNSPLHF
NA	TRBD2	TRBV4-2	TRBJ2-2	TGTGCCAGCAGCCCCGGGGGGGCAGACACCGGGGAGCTGTTTTTT	CASSPGGADTGELFF
NA	NA	TRBV6-4	TRBJ1-3	TGTGCCAGCAAGGGGAGGCATCTCTCTGGAAACACCATATATTTT	CASKGRHLSGNTIYF
NA	TRBD1	TRBV5-4	TRBJ1-6	TGTGCCAGCAGCTTTTTAGGGGGCCCCTCACCCCTCCACTTT	CASSFLGGPSPLHF
NA	TRBD1	TRBV19	TRBJ2-3	TGTGCCAGTAGTATAGCGGTAAGGGGGCGCGGCACAGATACGCAGTATTTT	CASSIAVRGRGTDTQYF
few	NA	TRBV7-9	TRBJ2-7	TGTGCCAGCAGCCGACGACAGGTGACCTACGAGCAGTACTTC	CASSRRQVTYEQYF
once	NA	TRBV11-2	TRBJ2-6	TGTGCCAGCAGCTTACATAGCTCTGGGGCCAACGTCCTGACTTTC	CASSLHSSGANVLTF
few	NA	TRBV2	TRBJ2-5	TGTGCCAGCTCTGGGGGGGAGACCCAGTACTTC	CASSGGETQYF
NA	TRBD2	TRBV10-2	TRBJ2-2	TGCGCCAGCCGTAGCGGGGGCAACACCGGGGAGCTGTTTTTT	CASRSGGNTGELFF
NA	NA	TRBV27	TRBJ2-7	TGTGCCAGCAAGGGACACCAGACTTACGAGCAGTACTTC	CASKGHQTYEQYF
NA	NA	TRBV6-5	TRBJ1-5	TGTGCCAGCAGTTACTCCTCGGGAGTTCAGCCCCAGCATTTT	CASSYSSGVQPQHF
NA	NA	TRBV30	TRBJ2-7	TGTGCCTGGAGGACGTCCGGGAAGGCCTACGAGCAGTACTTC	CAWRTSGKAYEQYF
NA	TRBD1	TRBV6-5	TRBJ1-2	TGTGCCAGCAGAGACGACAGGGCCTATGGCTACACCTTC	CASRDDRAYGYTF
NA	NA	TRBV4-1	TRBJ2-7	TGCGCCAGCAGCCAAAGCGGTACCCCCCACGAGCAGTACTTC	CASSQSGTPHEQYF
NA	TRBD1	TRBV4-2	TRBJ1-1	TGTGCCAGCAGCCAAACTTGGGGAGGGGGCCACACTGAAGCTTTCTTT	CASSQTWGGGHTEAFF
NA	NA	TRBV5-4	TRBJ2-3	TGTGCCAGCAGCTTCAGGGGCACAGATACGCAGTATTTT	CASSFRGTDTQYF
NA	TRBD1	TRBV6-8	TRBJ1-1	TGTGCCAGCAGTAATCAAGACAGGGCTCTTGAAGCTTTCTTT	CASSNQDRALEAFF
once	NA	TRBV5-4	TRBJ1-1	TGTGCCAGCAGCTTGAAGGTGGTCAGCTACACTGAAGCTTTCTTT	CASSLKVVSYTEAFF
once	TRBD2	TRBV30	TRBJ2-2	TGTGCCTGGCTAGCGGGGGGGCGAGGGGAGGAGCTGTTTTTT	CAWLAGGRGEELFF
NA	NA	TRBV28	TRBJ1-5	TGTGCCAGCACCCTCCAGGCTCCGTATCAGCCCCAGCATTTT	CASTLQAPYQPQHF
NA	NA	TRBV28	TRBJ2-3	TGTGCCAGCACCTCGGGCGGGGCCCACACAGATACGCAGTATTTT	CASTSGGAHTDTQYF
once	NA	TRBV5-6	TRBJ1-6	TGTGCCAGCAGCTCAGGGGTGACCTCACCCCTCCACTTT	CASSSGVTSPLHF
NA	NA	TRBV9	TRBJ2-1	TGTGCCAGCAGCGGGGGGTTGATGGTAAACAATGAGCAGTTCTTC	CASSGGLMVNNEQFF
NA	NA	TRBV19	TRBJ1-2	TGTGCCAGTAGTATTACCCGGGGAGAAGGCTACACCTTC	CASSITRGEGYTF
NA	TRBD2	TRBV4-3	TRBJ2-7	TGCGCCAGCAGCCAAGATTTGGTAGCGGGGGCGAAGTATGAGCAGTACTTC	CASSQDLVAGAKYEQYF
NA	TRBD2	TRBV6-1	TRBJ2-3	TGTGCCAGCAGTGAATTGCGGCGGGGGACAGATACGCAGTATTTT	CASSELRRGTDTQYF
NA	NA	TRBV6-4	TRBJ1-1	TGTGCCAGCAGTGAGGGCAGTAACACTGAAGCTTTCTTT	CASSEGSNTEAFF
NA	TRBD1	TRBV28	TRBJ1-2	TGTGCCAGCACCATACCTGGGACAGGAAATAACTATGGCTACACCTTC	CASTIPGTGNNYGYTF